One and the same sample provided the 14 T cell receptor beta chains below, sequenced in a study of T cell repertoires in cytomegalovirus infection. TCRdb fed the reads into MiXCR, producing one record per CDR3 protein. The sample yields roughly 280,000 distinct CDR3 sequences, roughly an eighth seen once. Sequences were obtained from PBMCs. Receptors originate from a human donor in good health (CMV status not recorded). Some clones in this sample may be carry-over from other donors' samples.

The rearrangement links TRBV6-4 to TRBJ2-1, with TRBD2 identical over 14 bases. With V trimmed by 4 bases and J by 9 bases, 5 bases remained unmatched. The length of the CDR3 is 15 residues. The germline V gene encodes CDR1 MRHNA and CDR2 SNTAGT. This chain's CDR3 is CASSGLAGGRAEQFF. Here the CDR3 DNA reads TGTGCCAGCAGTGGACTAGCGGGAGGGCGGGCTGAGCAGTTCTTC.

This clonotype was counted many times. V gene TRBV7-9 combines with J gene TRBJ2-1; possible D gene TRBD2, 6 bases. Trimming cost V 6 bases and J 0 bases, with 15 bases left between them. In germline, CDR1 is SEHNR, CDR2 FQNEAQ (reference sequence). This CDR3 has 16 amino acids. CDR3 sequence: CASSRAGRGSYNEQFF. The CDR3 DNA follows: TGTGCCAGCAGTCGGGCGGGAAGGGGCTCCTACAATGAGCAGTTCTTC.

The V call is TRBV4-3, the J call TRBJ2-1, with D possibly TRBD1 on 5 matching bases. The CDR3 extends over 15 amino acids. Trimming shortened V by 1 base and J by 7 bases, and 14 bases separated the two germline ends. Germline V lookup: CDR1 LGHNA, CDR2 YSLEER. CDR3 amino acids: CASSQAGIVRNEQFF. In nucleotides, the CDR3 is TGCGCCAGCAGCCAAGCAGGGATAGTAAGGAATGAGCAGTTCTTC.

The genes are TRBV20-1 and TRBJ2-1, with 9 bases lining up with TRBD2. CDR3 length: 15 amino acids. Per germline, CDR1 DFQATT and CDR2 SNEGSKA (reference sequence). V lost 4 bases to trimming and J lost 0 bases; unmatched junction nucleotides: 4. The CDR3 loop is CSAKILAGSYNEQFF. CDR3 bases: TGCAGTGCTAAAATACTAGCGGGCTCCTACAATGAGCAGTTCTTC.

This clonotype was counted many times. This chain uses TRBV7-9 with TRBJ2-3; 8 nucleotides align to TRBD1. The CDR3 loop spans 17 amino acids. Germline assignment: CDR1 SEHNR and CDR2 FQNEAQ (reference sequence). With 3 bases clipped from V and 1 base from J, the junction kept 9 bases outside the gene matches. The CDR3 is CASSLWAGGYRTDTQYF. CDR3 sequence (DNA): TGTGCCAGCAGCTTGTGGGCAGGGGGCTACCGCACAGATACGCAGTATTTT.

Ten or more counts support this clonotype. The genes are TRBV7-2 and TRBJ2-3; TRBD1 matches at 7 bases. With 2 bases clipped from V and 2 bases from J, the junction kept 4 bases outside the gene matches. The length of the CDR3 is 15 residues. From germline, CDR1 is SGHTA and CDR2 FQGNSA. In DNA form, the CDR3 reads TGTGCCAGCAGCTTACGACAGGGTTTCACAGATACGCAGTATTTT. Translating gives CASSLRQGFTDTQYF.

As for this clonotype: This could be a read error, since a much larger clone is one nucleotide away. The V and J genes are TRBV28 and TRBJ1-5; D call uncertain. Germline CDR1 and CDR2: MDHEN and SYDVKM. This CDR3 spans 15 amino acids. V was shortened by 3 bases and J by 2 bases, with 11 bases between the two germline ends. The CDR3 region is CASSFPVLGNQPQHF. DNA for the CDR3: TGTGCCAGCAGTTTTCCAGTATTAGGCAATCAGCCCCAGCATTTT.

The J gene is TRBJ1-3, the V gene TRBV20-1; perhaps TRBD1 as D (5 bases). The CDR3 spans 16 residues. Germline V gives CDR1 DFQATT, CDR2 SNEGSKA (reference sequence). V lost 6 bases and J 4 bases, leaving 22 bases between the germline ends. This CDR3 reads CSASPMGREKGNTIYF. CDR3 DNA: TGCAGTGCCTCGCCCATGGGCAGGGAAAAGGGAAACACCATATATTTT.

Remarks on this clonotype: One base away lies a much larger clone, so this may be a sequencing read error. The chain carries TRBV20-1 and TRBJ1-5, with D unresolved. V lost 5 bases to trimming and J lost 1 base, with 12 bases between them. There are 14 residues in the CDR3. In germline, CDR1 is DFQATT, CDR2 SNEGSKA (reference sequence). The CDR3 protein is CSALDGRSNQPQHF. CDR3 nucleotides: TGCAGTGCTTTGGACGGTAGGAGCAATCAGCCCCAGCATTTT.

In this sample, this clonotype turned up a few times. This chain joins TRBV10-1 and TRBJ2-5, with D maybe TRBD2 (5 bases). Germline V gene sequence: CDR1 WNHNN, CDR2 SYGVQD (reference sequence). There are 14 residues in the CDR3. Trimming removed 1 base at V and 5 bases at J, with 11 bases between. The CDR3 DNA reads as TGCGCCAGCAGTGAGTTGGGAGAAAGTGAGACCCAGTACTTC. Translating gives CASSELGESETQYF.

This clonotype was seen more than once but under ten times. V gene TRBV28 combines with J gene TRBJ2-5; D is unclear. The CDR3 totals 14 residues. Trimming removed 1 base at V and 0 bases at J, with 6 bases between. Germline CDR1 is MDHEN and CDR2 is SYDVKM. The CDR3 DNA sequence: TGTGCCAGCAGTTTATCAGAATACCAAGAGACCCAGTACTTC. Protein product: CASSLSEYQETQYF.

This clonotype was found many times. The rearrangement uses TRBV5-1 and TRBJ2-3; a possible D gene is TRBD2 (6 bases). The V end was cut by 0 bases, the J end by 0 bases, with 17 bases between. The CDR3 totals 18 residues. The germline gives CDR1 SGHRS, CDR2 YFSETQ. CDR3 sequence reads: CASSLALGGRGSTDTQYF. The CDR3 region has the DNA TGCGCCAGCAGCTTGGCGTTAGGAGGACGGGGGAGCACAGATACGCAGTATTTT.

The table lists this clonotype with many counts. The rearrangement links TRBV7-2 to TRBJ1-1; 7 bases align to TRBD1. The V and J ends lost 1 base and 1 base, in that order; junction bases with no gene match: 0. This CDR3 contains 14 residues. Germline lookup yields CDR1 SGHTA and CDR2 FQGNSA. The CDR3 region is CASSLGDRNTEAFF. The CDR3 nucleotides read TGTGCCAGCAGCTTAGGGGACAGGAACACTGAAGCTTTCTTT. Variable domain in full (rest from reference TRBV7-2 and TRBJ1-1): GAGVSQSPSNKVTEKGKDVELRCDPISGHTALYWYRQSLGQGLEFLIYFQGNSAPDKSGLPSDRFSAERTGGSVSTLTIQRTQQEDSAVYLCASSLGDRNTEAFFGQGTRLTVV.

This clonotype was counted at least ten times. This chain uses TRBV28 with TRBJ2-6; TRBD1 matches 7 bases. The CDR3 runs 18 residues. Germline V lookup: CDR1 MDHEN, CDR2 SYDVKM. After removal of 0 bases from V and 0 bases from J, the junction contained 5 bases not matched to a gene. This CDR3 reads CASSLWAGGNSGANVLTF. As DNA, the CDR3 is TGTGCCAGCAGTTTATGGGCAGGGGGAAACTCTGGGGCCAACGTCCTGACTTTC.